This T cell receptor beta chain was observed in a study of cytomegalovirus exposure and HLA in healthy donors. The CDR3 has 15 amino acids. J gave up 5 bases and V 5 bases, and 4 bases lay outside the gene matches. Germline values: CDR1 SGHTA, CDR2 FQGNSA. This clone was observed a few times. The antigen is undetermined. With 60 Vbeta and 13 Jbeta primers, the PCR was carried out. The assay was immunoSEQ multiplex PCR, and TCRdb's table has in-frame clones only and misses some. The sample contains some 100,000 clones, 60% to 75% of which appear only once. Unrecorded immune exposure was likely among donors, who were nominally healthy when sampled. Study-wide points: The study had only CMV serostatus as immune exposure information. Per published reports, the classifier diagnosed cytomegalovirus status with high specificity and sensitivity. Most sequenced TCRs were rare (though some public TCRs occurred in many donors).

J is TRBJ1-5 and V is TRBV7-2; 12 nucleotides match TRBD1. This TCR derives from a man aged 50-59 years in good health and CMV-seronegative. The sample consisted of PBMCs. CDR3 coding DNA: TGTGCCAGCAGCCCCGGGACAGGGGGCTATCAGCCCCAGCATTTT. Its translation is CASSPGTGGYQPQHF.